Below are 21 T cell receptor beta chains sequenced from a single sample in a study of liver allograft versus peripheral blood T cells. Turning to the study itself: Within transplanted livers, the T cell receptor repertoires were examined and compared against the repertoires present in the peripheral blood of liver transplant recipients.

TCRdb redid the calling of the reads with MiXCR, one entry per CDR3 protein. The data contain about 13,000 distinct CDR3 sequences, over 15% of them singletons. The receptors shown here come from a human patient who had a liver transplant. Some T cells may possibly be graft donor cells.

This clonotype occurred many times. CDR3 DNA sequence: TGTGCCAGCAGTTTTGAGCTGACGGGAAATTCACCCCTCCACTTT. Protein product: CASSFELTGNSPLHF. The rearrangement uses TRBV27 and TRBJ1-6; no clear D gene. The CDR3 spans 15 residues. Trimming left V 3 bases short and J 7 bases short, with 13 bases between. The germline V gene encodes CDR1 MNHEY and CDR2 SMNVEV (reference sequence).

This clonotype has a count of ten or more. The chain has TRBV7-9 and TRBJ2-7; 7 positions match TRBD1. The germline V gene encodes CDR1 SEHNR and CDR2 FQNEAQ (reference sequence). V gave up 3 bases and J gave up 4 bases; unmatched junction bases: 9. The CDR3 loop spans 15 amino acids. The CDR3 coding sequence is TGTGCCAGCAGCTTGGTCCGCAGGGGGAGATACGAGCAGTACTTC. Protein: CASSLVRRGRYEQYF.

By share of the sample, this clonotype is medium-sized. This sequence joins TRBV10-3 and TRBJ1-1; unclear D gene. This CDR3 spans 13 amino acids. Trimming shortened V by 7 bases and J by 4 bases, and 13 bases separated the two germline ends. Germline CDR1 is ENHRY and CDR2 is SYGVKD. The CDR3 region has the DNA TGTGCCATCAAGAACAGCCTAGTCACTGAAGCTTTCTTT. Protein: CAIKNSLVTEAFF.

The table lists this clonotype with a few counts. Here the CDR3 DNA reads TGTGCCAGCAGCGTAGACCCTTATGGCTACACCTTC. This sequence encodes CASSVDPYGYTF. The J gene is TRBJ1-2, the V gene TRBV9; D is undetermined. The V end was cut by 0 bases, the J end by 5 bases, with 5 bases between. CDR1 SGDLS and CDR2 YYNGEE come from the germline V gene. The CDR3 runs to 12 residues.

By share, this clonotype counts as medium-sized. The chain is built from TRBV27 and TRBJ2-1; 14 bases fit TRBD2. V lost 5 bases to trimming and J lost 6 bases; unmatched junction nucleotides: 6. CDR3 length: 16 amino acids. Germline CDR1 reads MNHEY; CDR2 reads SMNVEV (reference sequence). The CDR3 protein is CASSKTSGRARNEQFF. CDR3 bases: TGTGCCAGCAGTAAGACTAGCGGGAGGGCACGCAATGAGCAGTTCTTC.

This clonotype was observed a single time. It may be a read error: a sequence one base away is much more abundant. The chain carries TRBV7-2 and TRBJ2-1; D may be TRBD2 (5 bases). The CDR3 length is 16 residues. Per germline, CDR1 SGHTA and CDR2 FQGNSA. The CDR3, as DNA: TGTGTCAGCAGCTTACAGCCTAGCCCTTCCTACAATGAGCAGTTCTTC. Translating it yields CVSSLQPSPSYNEQFF.

The rearrangement joins TRBV20-1 to TRBJ2-1, with 12 bases fitting TRBD2. Germline-derived CDR1 and CDR2 are DFQATT and SNEGSKA (reference sequence). V dropped 6 bases and J dropped 4; count of bases not matched to a gene: 4. CDR3 length equals 14 residues. The CDR3 spells CSAGLAGRYNEQFF. CDR3 coding DNA: TGCAGTGCCGGACTAGCGGGACGATACAATGAGCAGTTCTTC.

Ten or more counts support this clonotype. This sequence joins TRBV24-1 and TRBJ1-2; D is undetermined. This CDR3 is built from 13 residues. Trimming stripped 3 bases from V and 4 bases from J, with 8 bases between. Looked up from germline, CDR1 is KGHDR and CDR2 is SFDVKD. CDR3 in amino acids: CATSDAGLYGYTF. CDR3 bases: TGTGCCACCAGTGATGCGGGCCTCTATGGCTACACCTTC.

This clonotype was seen only a few times. The chain joins TRBV27 to TRBJ2-4, with D possibly being TRBD1 (5 bases). Germline CDR1 and CDR2: MNHEY and SMNVEV (reference sequence). CDR3 length: 13 amino acids. V lost 6 bases and J 2 bases, leaving 8 bases between the germline ends. CDR3 residues: CASRGLTKNIQYF. The CDR3, as DNA: TGTGCCAGCAGGGGGCTGACCAAAAACATTCAGTACTTC.

The genes are TRBV5-4 and TRBJ2-1, with TRBD2 identical over 8 bases. Germline trimming cut 0 bases from V and 6 bases from J; bases unmatched to any gene: 8. This CDR3 comprises 16 residues. The germline V gene has CDR1 SGHNT and CDR2 YYREEE (reference sequence). The CDR3 sequence is CASSLAGGGVTNEQFF. The DNA of the CDR3 is TGTGCCAGCAGCTTGGCCGGGGGGGGTGTAACCAATGAGCAGTTCTTC.

This clonotype was recorded many times. The J gene is TRBJ1-1, the V gene TRBV29-1; TRBD1 agrees at 7 bases. Germline CDR1 and CDR2: SQVTM and ANQGSEA. V gave up 3 bases and J gave up 7 bases; unmatched junction bases: 14. This CDR3 contains 15 residues. This CDR3 reads CSVESMGRGRREAFF. CDR3 sequence (DNA): TGCAGCGTTGAGTCCATGGGGAGGGGGCGGCGTGAAGCTTTCTTT.

This clonotype was seen a few times. CDR3 coding DNA: TGTGCCAGCAGCGTATCCGGGGTAAGCACAGATACGCAGTATTTT. Translated: CASSVSGVSTDTQYF. The chain carries TRBV9 and TRBJ2-3; D might be TRBD2 (5 bases). Germline values: CDR1 SGDLS, CDR2 YYNGEE. The CDR3 is 15 residues long. The germline V and J ends were trimmed by 1 base and 0 bases, with 9 bases remaining between them. Using reference TRBV9 and TRBJ2-3 for the parts outside the CDR3, the full variable domain is DSGVTQTPKHLITATGQRVTLRCSPRSGDLSVYWYQQSLDQGLQFLIQYYNGEERAKGNILERFSAQQFPDLHSELNLSSLELGDSALYFCASSVSGVSTDTQYFGPGTRLTVL.

This clonotype showed up many times. This chain links TRBV6-5 with TRBJ2-2; 8 positions agree with TRBD2. The length of the CDR3 is 15 residues. V gave up 4 bases and J gave up 6 bases; unmatched junction bases: 7. CDR1 and CDR2 from the germline V gene are MNHEY and SVGAGI. The CDR3 region has the DNA TGTGCCAGCAGTTTCGAAGGACTAGCATCCGGGGAGCTGTTTTTT. Amino acids: CASSFEGLASGELFF.

In its sample, this clonotype ranks as medium-sized. The chain employs TRBV27 and TRBJ2-1; no firm D call. The ends were cut back, 5 bases at V and 12 bases at J, with 17 bases in the middle. This CDR3 spans 13 amino acids. CDR1 is MNHEY, CDR2 SMNVEV, per germline (reference sequence). CDR3 amino acids: CASSGSPALSQFF. The CDR3 region has the DNA TGTGCCAGCAGTGGATCACCCGCCCTGTCGCAGTTCTTC.

This clonotype was found many times. This sequence joins TRBV6-5 and TRBJ1-6; D might be TRBD1 (5 bases). The ends were cut back, 5 bases at V and 0 bases at J, with 14 bases in the middle. The CDR3 extends over 17 amino acids. Germline CDR1 is MNHEY and CDR2 is SVGAGI. CDR3: CASSPGLSSSYNSPLHF. CDR3 coding DNA: TGTGCCAGCAGTCCGGGACTCTCGAGCTCCTATAATTCACCCCTCCACTTT.

About this clonotype itself: This sequence may be a read error, since a much larger clone differs from it by one base. The chain couples TRBV27 to TRBJ1-2; D possibly corresponds to TRBD1 (5 bases). There are 15 residues in the CDR3. Germline lookup yields CDR1 MNHEY and CDR2 SMNVEV (reference sequence). Written as DNA, the CDR3 is TGTGCCAGCAGGCCCGGGGAACAGGACTACTATGGCTTCACCTTC. Translation: CASRPGEQDYYGFTF.

In its sample, this clonotype is medium-sized. This chain joins TRBV7-2 and TRBJ2-1; 7 bases match TRBD2. This CDR3 has 15 residues. V gave up 8 bases and J gave up 3 bases; unmatched junction bases: 10. Germline V gives CDR1 SGHTA, CDR2 FQGNSA. In DNA, the CDR3 is TGTGCCAGCGATCTGGGAGGGTGGTACTACAATGAGCAGTTCTTC. Protein product: CASDLGGWYYNEQFF.

By share, this clonotype ranks as medium-sized (0.01 to 0.1%). The chain combines TRBV6-2 or TRBV6-3 with TRBJ2-2; 11 nucleotides agree with TRBD2. V lost 6 bases, J lost 4 bases, and 7 bases stayed unmatched. This CDR3 region has 16 residues. Per the germline V gene, CDR1 is MNHEY and CDR2 is SVGEGT. CDR3 nucleotide sequence: TGTGCCAGCAGACCCCTAGCGGGAGGAATCACCGGGGAGCTGTTTTTT. This codes for CASRPLAGGITGELFF.

This clonotype was observed a few times. The chain has TRBV28 and TRBJ2-2, with D tentatively TRBD2 (5 bases). The CDR3 loop spans 14 amino acids. Trimming shortened V by 10 bases and J by 0 bases, and 12 bases separated the two germline ends. Germline assignment: CDR1 MDHEN and CDR2 SYDVKM. CDR3 loop: CATQGRTNTGELFF. The CDR3, as DNA: TGTGCCACGCAAGGGAGAACGAACACCGGGGAGCTGTTTTTT.

This clonotype rates as medium-sized (0.01 to 0.1%). The gene calls are TRBV18 and TRBJ1-6; 9 bases map to TRBD1. Trimming removed 0 bases from V and 16 bases from J; junction bases left unmatched: 10. This CDR3 has 15 amino acids. From germline, CDR1 is KGHSH and CDR2 LQKENI. This CDR3 reads CASSPPGQGGHYLHF. The CDR3 bases are TGTGCCAGCTCACCACCGGGACAGGGTGGTCATTATCTCCACTTT.

This chain links TRBV9 with TRBJ1-4; 7 positions match TRBD1. V was pared by 4 bases and J by 0 bases, with 3 bases of the junction left unmatched. Germline values: CDR1 SGDLS, CDR2 YYNGEE. The CDR3 is made up of 15 amino acids. CDR3 DNA: TGTGCCAGCAGCCCCAGGGGGTCAACTAATGAAAAACTGTTTTTT. This codes for CASSPRGSTNEKLFF.